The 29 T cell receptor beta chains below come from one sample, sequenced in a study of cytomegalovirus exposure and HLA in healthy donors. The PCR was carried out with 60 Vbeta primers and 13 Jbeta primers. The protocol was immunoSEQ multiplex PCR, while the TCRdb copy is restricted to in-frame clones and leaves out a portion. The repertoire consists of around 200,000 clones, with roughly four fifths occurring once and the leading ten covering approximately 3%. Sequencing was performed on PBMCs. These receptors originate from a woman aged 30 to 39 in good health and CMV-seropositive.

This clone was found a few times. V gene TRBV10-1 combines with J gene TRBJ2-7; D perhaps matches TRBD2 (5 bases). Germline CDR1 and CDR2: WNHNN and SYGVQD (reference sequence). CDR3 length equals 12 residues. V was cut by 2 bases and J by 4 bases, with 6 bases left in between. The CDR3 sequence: CASSEGSYEQYF. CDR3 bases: TGCGCCAGCAGTGAGGGGAGTTACGAGCAGTACTTC.

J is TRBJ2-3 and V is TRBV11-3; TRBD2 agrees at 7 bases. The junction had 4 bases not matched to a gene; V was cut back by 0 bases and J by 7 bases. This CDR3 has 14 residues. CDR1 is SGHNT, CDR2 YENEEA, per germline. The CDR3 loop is CASSLDGGSYTQYF. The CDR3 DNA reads TGTGCCAGCAGCTTAGATGGCGGGAGCTATACGCAGTATTTT.

CDR3 coding DNA: TGTGCCAGCAGCGTGAGACGGGACACTGAAGCTTTCTTT. Translating it yields CASSVRRDTEAFF. The genes are TRBV9 and TRBJ1-1; no clear D gene. Germline V gene sequence: CDR1 SGDLS, CDR2 YYNGEE. With 2 bases removed from V and 3 bases from J, the gap between germline ends came to 8 bases. The CDR3 runs 13 residues.

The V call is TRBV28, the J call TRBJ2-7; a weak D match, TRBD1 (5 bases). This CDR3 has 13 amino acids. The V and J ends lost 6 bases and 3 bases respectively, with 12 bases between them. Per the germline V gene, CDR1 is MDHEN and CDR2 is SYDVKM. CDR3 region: CASSPVQGYEQYF. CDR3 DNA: TGTGCCAGCAGCCCGGTTCAGGGCTACGAGCAGTACTTC.

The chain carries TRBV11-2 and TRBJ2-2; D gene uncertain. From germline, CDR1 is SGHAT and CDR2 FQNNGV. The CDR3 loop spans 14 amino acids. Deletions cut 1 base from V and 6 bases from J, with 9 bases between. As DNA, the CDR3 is TGTGCCAGCAGCTTAGGGGCTACCGCCGGGGAGCTGTTTTTT. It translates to CASSLGATAGELFF. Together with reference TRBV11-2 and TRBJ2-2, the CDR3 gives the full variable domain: EAGVAQSPRYKIIEKRQSVAFWCNPISGHATLYWYQQILGQGPKLLIQFQNNGVVDDSQLPKDRFSAERLKGVDSTLKIQPAKLEDSAVYLCASSLGATAGELFFGEGSRLTVL.

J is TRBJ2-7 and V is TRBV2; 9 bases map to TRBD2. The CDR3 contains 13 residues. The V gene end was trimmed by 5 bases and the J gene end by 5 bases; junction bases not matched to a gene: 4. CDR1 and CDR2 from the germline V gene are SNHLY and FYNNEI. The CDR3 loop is CASSRSGSHEQYF. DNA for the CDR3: TGTGCCAGCAGTCGTAGCGGGAGCCACGAGCAGTACTTC.

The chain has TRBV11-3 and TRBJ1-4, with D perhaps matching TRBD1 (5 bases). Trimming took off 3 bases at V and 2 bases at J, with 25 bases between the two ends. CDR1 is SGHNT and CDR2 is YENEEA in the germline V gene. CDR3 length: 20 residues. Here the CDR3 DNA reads TGTGCCAGCAGCTTCGCCCTAATGCTGAGTTTAGGGGCGACTAATGAAAAACTGTTTTTT. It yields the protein CASSFALMLSLGATNEKLFF. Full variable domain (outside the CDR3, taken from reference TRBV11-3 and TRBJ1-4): EAGVVQSPRYKIIEKKQPVAFWCNPISGHNTLYWYLQNLGQGPELLIRYENEEAVDDSQLPKDRFSAERLKGVDSTLKIQPAELGDSAVYLCASSFALMLSLGATNEKLFFGSGTQLSVL.

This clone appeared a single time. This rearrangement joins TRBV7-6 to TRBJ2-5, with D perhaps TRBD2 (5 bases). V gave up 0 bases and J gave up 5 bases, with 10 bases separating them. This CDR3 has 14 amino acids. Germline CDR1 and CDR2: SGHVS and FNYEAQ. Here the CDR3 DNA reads TGTGCCAGCAGCTTAGCGGCTAGCATCGAGACCCAGTACTTC. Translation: CASSLAASIETQYF.

This CDR3 reads CASSQTVRSEQFF. In DNA form, the CDR3 reads TGCGCCAGCAGCCAAACGGTTCGGTCTGAGCAGTTCTTC. V gene TRBV4-1 combines with J gene TRBJ2-1; D is undetermined. The germline V gene encodes CDR1 MGHRA and CDR2 YSYEKL. The ends were cut back, 2 bases at V and 9 bases at J, with 11 bases in the middle. The CDR3 totals 13 residues.

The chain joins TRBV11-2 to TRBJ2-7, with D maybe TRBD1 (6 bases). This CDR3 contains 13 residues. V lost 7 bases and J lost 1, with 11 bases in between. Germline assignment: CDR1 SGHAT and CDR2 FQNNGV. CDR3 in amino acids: CASKQGSSYEQYF. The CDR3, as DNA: TGTGCCAGCAAACAGGGATCATCCTACGAGCAGTACTTC.

The CDR3 loop reads CATTADGTGGYYGYTF. CDR3 nucleotide sequence: TGTGCCACTACTGCAGACGGGACAGGGGGTTACTATGGCTACACCTTC. The chain joins TRBV15 to TRBJ1-2; 11 nucleotides agree with TRBD1. Germline V gene data show CDR1 as LNHNV and CDR2 as YYDKDF (reference sequence). CDR3 length equals 16 residues. Trimming removed 9 bases from V and 3 bases from J; junction bases left unmatched: 12.

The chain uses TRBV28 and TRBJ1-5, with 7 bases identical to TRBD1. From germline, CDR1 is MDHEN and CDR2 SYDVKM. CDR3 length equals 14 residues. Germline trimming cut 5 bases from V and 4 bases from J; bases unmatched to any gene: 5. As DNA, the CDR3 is TGTGCCAGCAGTCCAGGGACAGTTAATCAGCCCCAGCATTTT. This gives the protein CASSPGTVNQPQHF.

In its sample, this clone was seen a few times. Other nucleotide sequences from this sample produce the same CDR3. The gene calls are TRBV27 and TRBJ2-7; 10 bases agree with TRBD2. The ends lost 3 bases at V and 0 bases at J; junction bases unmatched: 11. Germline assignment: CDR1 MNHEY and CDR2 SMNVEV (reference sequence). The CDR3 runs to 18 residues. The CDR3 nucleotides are TGTGCCAGCAGTTTCCCCGTAGCGGGAGGCCGGAGCTCCTACGAGCAGTACTTC. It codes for CASSFPVAGGRSSYEQYF.

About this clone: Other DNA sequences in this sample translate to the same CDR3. The DNA of the CDR3 is TGTGCCAGTAGTATAGCAGGAGGGGAGACCCAGTACTTC. Protein product: CASSIAGGETQYF. The V gene is TRBV19, the J gene TRBJ2-5; D may be TRBD2 (6 bases). The CDR3 length is 13 residues. CDR1 is LNHDA, CDR2 SQIVND, per germline (reference sequence). V lost 1 base, J lost 5 bases, and 8 bases lay in between.

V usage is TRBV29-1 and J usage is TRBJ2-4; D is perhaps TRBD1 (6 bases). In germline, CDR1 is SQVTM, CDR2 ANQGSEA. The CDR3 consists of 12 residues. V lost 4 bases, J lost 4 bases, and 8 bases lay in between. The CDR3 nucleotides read TGCAGCGTTGTACAGGGAAAAAACATTCAGTACTTC. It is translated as CSVVQGKNIQYF.

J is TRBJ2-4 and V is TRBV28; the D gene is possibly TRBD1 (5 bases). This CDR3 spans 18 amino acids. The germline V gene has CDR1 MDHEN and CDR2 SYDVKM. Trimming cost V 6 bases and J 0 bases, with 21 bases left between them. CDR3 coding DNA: TGTGCCAGCAGCATACCCCAGACAGCGTTATTAGCCAAAAACATTCAGTACTTC. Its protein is CASSIPQTALLAKNIQYF.

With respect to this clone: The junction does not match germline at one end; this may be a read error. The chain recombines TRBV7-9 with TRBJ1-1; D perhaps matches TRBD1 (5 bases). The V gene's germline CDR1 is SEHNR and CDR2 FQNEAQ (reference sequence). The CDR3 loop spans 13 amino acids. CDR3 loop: CSSSLPTGTEAFF. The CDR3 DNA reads TGTTCCAGCAGCTTGCCTACAGGCACTGAAGCTTTCTTT.

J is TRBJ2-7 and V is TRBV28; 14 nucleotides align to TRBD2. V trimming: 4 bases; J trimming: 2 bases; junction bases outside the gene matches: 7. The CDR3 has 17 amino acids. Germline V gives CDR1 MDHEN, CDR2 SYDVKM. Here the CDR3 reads CASSSGLAGVMPYEQYF. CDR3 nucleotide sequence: TGTGCCAGCAGTTCGGGACTAGCGGGAGTCATGCCCTACGAGCAGTACTTC.

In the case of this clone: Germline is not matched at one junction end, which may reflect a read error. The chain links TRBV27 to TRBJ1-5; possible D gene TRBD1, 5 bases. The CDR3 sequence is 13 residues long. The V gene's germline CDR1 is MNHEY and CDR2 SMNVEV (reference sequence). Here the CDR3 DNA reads TGTGCCAGCAGTTTGGGACTCAATCGGCCCCAGCATTTT. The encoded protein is CASSLGLNRPQHF.

In DNA, the CDR3 is TGTGCCAGCAGCCCCGGGACAGGGCGCGGTGAAAAACTGTTTTTT. It codes for CASSPGTGRGEKLFF. The rearrangement joins TRBV11-2 to TRBJ1-4; 9 bases map to TRBD1. This CDR3 has 15 residues. Trimming cost V 5 bases and J 7 bases; bases outside gene matches: 8. Looked up from germline, CDR1 is SGHAT and CDR2 is FQNNGV.

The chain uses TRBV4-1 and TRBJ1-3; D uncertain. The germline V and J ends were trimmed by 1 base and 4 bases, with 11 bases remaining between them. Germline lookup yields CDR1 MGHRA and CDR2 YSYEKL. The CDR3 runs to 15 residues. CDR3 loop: CASSQVSSRGNTIYF. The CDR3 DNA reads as TGCGCCAGCAGCCAAGTCTCCAGTCGCGGAAACACCATATATTTT.

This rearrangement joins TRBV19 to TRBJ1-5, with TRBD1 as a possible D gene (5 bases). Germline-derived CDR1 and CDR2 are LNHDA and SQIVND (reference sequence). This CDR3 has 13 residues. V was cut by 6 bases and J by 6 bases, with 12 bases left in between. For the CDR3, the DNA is TGTGCCAGTAGAAATCGGGGGGGTCAGCCCCAGCATTTT. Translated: CASRNRGGQPQHF.

In DNA form, the CDR3 reads TGCGCCAGCAGCCAAGATGGGGCGACTAGCTCTGAGACCCAGTACTTC. Translating gives CASSQDGATSSETQYF. The chain employs TRBV4-1 and TRBJ2-5, with 7 nucleotides matching TRBD2. Germline V gives CDR1 MGHRA, CDR2 YSYEKL. The junction had 9 bases not matched to a gene; V was cut back by 0 bases and J by 5 bases. CDR3 size: 16 residues.

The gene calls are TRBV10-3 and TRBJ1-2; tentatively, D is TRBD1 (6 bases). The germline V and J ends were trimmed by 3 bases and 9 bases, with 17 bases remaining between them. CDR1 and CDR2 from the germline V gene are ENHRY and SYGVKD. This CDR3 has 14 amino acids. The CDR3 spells CAISENSVGHRYTF. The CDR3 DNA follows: TGTGCCATCAGTGAAAATTCCGTGGGACACCGCTACACCTTC.

The chain's CDR3 is CASSSTRLALEQYF. The CDR3 bases are TGTGCCAGCAGTTCAACCAGACTGGCCCTGGAGCAGTACTTC. The genes are TRBV28 and TRBJ2-7; D remains unclear. CDR3 length: 14 amino acids. Germline lookup yields CDR1 MDHEN and CDR2 SYDVKM. V was trimmed by 4 bases and J by 7 bases, leaving 17 bases between them.

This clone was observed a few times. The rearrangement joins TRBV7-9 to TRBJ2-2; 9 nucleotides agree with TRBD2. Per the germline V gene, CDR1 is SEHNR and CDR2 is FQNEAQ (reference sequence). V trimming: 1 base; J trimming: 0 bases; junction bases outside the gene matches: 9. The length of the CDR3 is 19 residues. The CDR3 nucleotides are TGTGCCAGCAGCTTAGTGGCGACTAGCGGTGCCCCGAACACCGGGGAGCTGTTTTTT. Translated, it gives CASSLVATSGAPNTGELFF.

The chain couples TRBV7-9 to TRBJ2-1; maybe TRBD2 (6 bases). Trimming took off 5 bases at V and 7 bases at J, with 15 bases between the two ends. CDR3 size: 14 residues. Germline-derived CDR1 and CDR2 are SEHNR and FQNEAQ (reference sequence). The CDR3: CASSNVAGGNEQFF. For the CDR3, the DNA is TGTGCCAGCAGCAATGTGGCAGGAGGGAATGAGCAGTTCTTC.

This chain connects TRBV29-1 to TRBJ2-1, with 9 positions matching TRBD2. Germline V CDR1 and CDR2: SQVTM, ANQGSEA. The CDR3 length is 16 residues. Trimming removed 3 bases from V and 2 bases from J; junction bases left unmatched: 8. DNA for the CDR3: TGCAGCGTTGAGGGGGGCCCTAGCGGGACCTACAATGAGCAGTTCTTC. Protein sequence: CSVEGGPSGTYNEQFF.

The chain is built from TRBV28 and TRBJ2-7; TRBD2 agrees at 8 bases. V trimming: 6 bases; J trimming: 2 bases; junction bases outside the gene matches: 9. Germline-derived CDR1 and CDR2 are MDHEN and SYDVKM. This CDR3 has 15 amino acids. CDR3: CASSTKRGTTYEQYF. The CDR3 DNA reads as TGTGCCAGCAGCACCAAGCGGGGGACTACCTACGAGCAGTACTTC.